A single sample gave rise to the 23 T cell receptor beta chains below, sequenced in a study of cytomegalovirus exposure and HLA in healthy donors. The repertoire was sequenced with immunoSEQ multiplex PCR; TCRdb's copy has only in-frame clones and lacks some. The sample shows some 260,000 clones, around 90% of them seen only once. Sequenced material: PBMCs. These receptors originate from a woman aged 25 to 45 in good health and CMV-seronegative.

This clone has only one observation. The V call is TRBV7-2, the J call TRBJ2-5; D remains ambiguous. This CDR3 spans 15 amino acids. Germline V gives CDR1 SGHTA, CDR2 FQGNSA. V was pared by 5 bases and J by 5 bases, with 18 bases between. As DNA, the CDR3 is TGTGCCAGCAGCCCCAGCCGCCACAGTGTGGAGACCCAGTACTTC. It codes for CASSPSRHSVETQYF. Full variable domain (missing parts from reference TRBV7-2 and TRBJ2-5): GAGVSQSPSNKVTEKGKDVELRCDPISGHTALYWYRQSLGQGLEFLIYFQGNSAPDKSGLPSDRFSAERTGGSVSTLTIQRTQQEDSAVYLCASSPSRHSVETQYFGPGTRLLVL.

The gene calls are TRBV5-4 and TRBJ2-7; 9 bases are shared with TRBD2. V shed 4 bases and J 3 bases; nucleotides not matched to a gene: 5. Germline V CDR1 and CDR2: SGHNT, YYREEE (reference sequence). The CDR3 contains 14 residues. Here the CDR3 DNA reads TGTGCCAGCAGCCCGACTAGCGGATACTACGAGCAGTACTTC. It specifies CASSPTSGYYEQYF. Filled out from reference TRBV5-4 and TRBJ2-7, the complete variable domain reads ETGVTQSPTHLIKTRGQQVTLRCSSQSGHNTVSWYQQALGQGPQFIFQYYREEENGRGNFPPRFSGLQFPNYSSELNVNALELDDSALYLCASSPTSGYYEQYFGPGTRLTVT.

This chain links TRBV27 with TRBJ2-3; unclear D gene. The CDR3 spans 16 residues. Trimming shortened V by 4 bases and J by 0 bases, and 14 bases separated the two germline ends. The germline gives CDR1 MNHEY, CDR2 SMNVEV (reference sequence). This CDR3 is CASSSVELSSTDTQYF. The CDR3 DNA reads TGTGCCAGCAGTTCCGTGGAGTTGTCTAGCACAGATACGCAGTATTTT.

This clone has only a few counts. The CDR3, as DNA: TGTGCCAGCAGCTCAGGTGGGACCCAGTACTTC. Protein sequence: CASSSGGTQYF. V and J are TRBV9 and TRBJ2-5, with D hard to call. There are 11 residues in the CDR3. V was shortened by 4 bases and J by 7 bases, with 8 bases between the two germline ends. Germline CDR1 is SGDLS and CDR2 is YYNGEE.

J is TRBJ1-1 and V is TRBV28; 8 positions match TRBD1. Germline CDR1 reads MDHEN; CDR2 reads SYDVKM. J gave up 3 bases and V 2 bases, and 2 bases lay outside the gene matches. This CDR3 is 14 amino acids long. CDR3 coding DNA: TGTGCCAGCAGTTTAGGACAGGGTTACACTGAAGCTTTCTTT. Protein: CASSLGQGYTEAFF.

This chain joins TRBV5-1 and TRBJ2-7; unclear D gene. The CDR3 totals 15 residues. Germline CDR1 is SGHRS and CDR2 is YFSETQ. V was cut by 0 bases and J by 3 bases, with 13 bases left in between. The CDR3 sequence is CASSLALGENYEQYF. CDR3 DNA sequence: TGCGCCAGCAGCTTGGCTCTTGGGGAAAACTACGAGCAGTACTTC.

The chain employs TRBV28 and TRBJ2-1; D might be TRBD1 (5 bases). CDR1 and CDR2 (germline): MDHEN, SYDVKM. The length of the CDR3 is 13 residues. The V end lost 6 bases, the J end lost 5 bases, and 11 bases lay between the germline ends. The CDR3 bases are TGTGCCAGCAGGTGGCAGGGAAACAATGAGCAGTTCTTC. As protein: CASRWQGNNEQFF.

This rearrangement joins TRBV28 to TRBJ2-1; 7 nucleotides match TRBD1. The CDR3 totals 14 residues. Germline loops: CDR1 MDHEN, CDR2 SYDVKM. J was trimmed by 4 bases and V by 5 bases; bases with no gene match: 5. The CDR3 DNA reads as TGTGCCAGCAGTCCCGGGACAGTATACAATGAGCAGTTCTTC. Protein product: CASSPGTVYNEQFF.

This chain joins TRBV6-5 and TRBJ1-3, with 7 bases that match TRBD1. With V trimmed by 6 bases and J by 0 bases, 5 bases remained unmatched. CDR3 length: 15 residues. CDR1 is MNHEY and CDR2 is SVGAGI in the germline V gene. CDR3 sequence reads: CASRTGTVSGNTIYF. CDR3 coding DNA: TGTGCCAGCAGAACTGGGACAGTCTCTGGAAACACCATATATTTT.

The chain recombines TRBV18 with TRBJ2-7; D might be TRBD2 (6 bases). The CDR3 covers 14 residues. In germline, CDR1 is KGHSH, CDR2 LQKENI. Trimming pared 3 bases from V and 7 bases from J, leaving 16 bases between. The CDR3 nucleotides read TGTGCCAGCTCACCTTCTTCGGGGGAGAGAGAGCAGTACTTC. Its translation is CASSPSSGEREQYF.

The J gene is TRBJ2-5, the V gene TRBV7-6; no clear D. The V gene lost 2 bases and the J gene lost 4 bases, with 11 bases spanning the gap. Germline V gives CDR1 SGHVS, CDR2 FNYEAQ. This CDR3 comprises 14 residues. The CDR3: CASSLSSGPETQYF. As DNA, the CDR3 is TGTGCCAGCAGCTTATCATCTGGTCCAGAGACCCAGTACTTC.

The table lists this clone with a few counts. V is TRBV28 and J is TRBJ2-1, with a weak D call TRBD2 (5 bases). Trimming cost V 4 bases and J 4 bases, with 14 bases left between them. The CDR3 has 15 residues. Germline V gene sequence: CDR1 MDHEN, CDR2 SYDVKM. As DNA, the CDR3 is TGTGCCAGCAGTTCAACGGGATTTGGGTACAATGAGCAGTTCTTC. Amino acids: CASSSTGFGYNEQFF.

This chain uses TRBV7-9 with TRBJ2-7, with D tentatively TRBD2 (5 bases). Looked up from germline, CDR1 is SEHNR and CDR2 is FQNEAQ (reference sequence). V lost 2 bases and J lost 6, with 14 bases in between. The CDR3 contains 14 residues. The CDR3 spells CASSLFTSSGEQYF. The CDR3 bases are TGTGCCAGCAGCTTATTCACTAGTTCAGGCGAGCAGTACTTC.

The V gene is TRBV15, the J gene TRBJ2-7, with D perhaps being TRBD1 or TRBD2 (5 bases each). CDR1 is LNHNV, CDR2 YYDKDF, per germline (reference sequence). V lost 4 bases, J lost 2 bases, and 12 bases lay in between. The CDR3 sequence is 14 residues long. CDR3 residues: CATSTRDGPYEQYF. DNA of the CDR3: TGTGCCACCAGCACCCGGGACGGTCCCTACGAGCAGTACTTC.

The rearrangement uses TRBV18 and TRBJ1-1; 7 bases map to TRBD1. V shed 5 bases and J 5 bases; nucleotides not matched to a gene: 14. CDR1 and CDR2 (germline): KGHSH, LQKENI. The length of the CDR3 is 16 residues. The CDR3 sequence: CASSGVQGVDRTEAFF. DNA for the CDR3: TGTGCCAGCTCAGGTGTTCAGGGGGTCGATAGGACTGAAGCTTTCTTT.

The V call is TRBV6-5, the J call TRBJ2-2, with D hard to call. V was trimmed by 7 bases and J by 5 bases, leaving 14 bases between them. CDR3 length equals 14 residues. Germline assignment: CDR1 MNHEY and CDR2 SVGAGI. This CDR3 is CASITGPGTGELFF. The DNA of the CDR3 is TGTGCCAGCATCACCGGACCAGGAACCGGGGAGCTGTTTTTT.

The chain links TRBV4-2 to TRBJ2-7; D may be TRBD1 (5 bases). V lost 0 bases and J lost 0, with 12 bases in between. Germline V gene sequence: CDR1 LGHNA, CDR2 YNFKEQ. This CDR3 region has 16 residues. Here the CDR3 reads CASSQDRLGPSYEQYF. The CDR3 DNA reads as TGTGCCAGCAGCCAAGACAGGCTGGGGCCCTCCTACGAGCAGTACTTC.

The chain joins TRBV7-3 to TRBJ2-7; perhaps TRBD2 as D (5 bases). CDR3 length: 14 residues. V was shortened by 1 base and J by 5 bases, with 12 bases between the two germline ends. The V gene's germline CDR1 is SGHTA and CDR2 FQGTGA. This CDR3 is CASSLMPGNHEQYF. CDR3 nucleotide sequence: TGTGCCAGCAGCTTAATGCCGGGAAACCACGAGCAGTACTTC.

The DNA for the CDR3 is TGTGCCAGCAGCCCCGACGTCTACAATGAGCAGTTCTTC. Protein product: CASSPDVYNEQFF. The chain is built from TRBV9 and TRBJ2-1; D gene ambiguous. There are 13 residues in the CDR3. Germline loops: CDR1 SGDLS, CDR2 YYNGEE. V dropped 4 bases and J dropped 3 bases, with 8 bases sitting between them.

Note on this clone: This may be a read error: a much more frequent sequence differs by one nucleotide. The sample has other DNA sequences that encode this CDR3 too. V is TRBV11-2 and J is TRBJ2-7; 8 bases align to TRBD1. Losses at the gene ends were 3 bases for V and 3 bases for J; bases not matched to a gene: 1. Germline lookup yields CDR1 SGHAT and CDR2 FQNNGV. The CDR3 consists of 13 residues. CDR3 region: CASSFGQGYEQYF. Here the CDR3 DNA reads TGTGCCAGCAGCTTCGGACAGGGCTACGAGCAGTACTTC. The whole variable domain, filled in from reference TRBV11-2 and TRBJ2-7, reads EAGVAQSPRYKIIEKRQSVAFWCNPISGHATLYWYQQILGQGPKLLIQFQNNGVVDDSQLPKDRFSAERLKGVDSTLKIQPAKLEDSAVYLCASSFGQGYEQYFGPGTRLTVT.

The V call is TRBV11-3, the J call TRBJ2-3; D unresolved. The CDR3 covers 13 residues. The germline CDR1 and CDR2 sequences are SGHNT and YENEEA. Trimming removed 1 base at V and 4 bases at J, with 6 bases between. In DNA, the CDR3 is TGTGCCAGCAGCTTAGTCCCCCCAGATACGCAGTATTTT. Its protein is CASSLVPPDTQYF.

The chain has TRBV7-2 and TRBJ2-7, with 10 bases fitting TRBD1. Germline loops: CDR1 SGHTA, CDR2 FQGNSA. The J segment lost 2 bases and the V segment lost 5 bases, leaving 6 bases of the junction unmatched. This CDR3 is built from 15 residues. The CDR3 sequence is CASSQDRGNPYEQYF. The DNA of the CDR3 is TGTGCCAGCAGCCAGGACAGGGGGAACCCCTACGAGCAGTACTTC.

The chain is built from TRBV28 and TRBJ1-2, with D perhaps matching TRBD1 (6 bases). V was trimmed by 9 bases and J by 0 bases, leaving 20 bases between them. Germline V gene data show CDR1 as MDHEN and CDR2 as SYDVKM. The CDR3 covers 16 residues. The CDR3 protein is CASNTGPATTNYGYTF. Here the CDR3 DNA reads TGTGCCAGTAACACAGGGCCCGCCACTACTAACTATGGCTACACCTTC.